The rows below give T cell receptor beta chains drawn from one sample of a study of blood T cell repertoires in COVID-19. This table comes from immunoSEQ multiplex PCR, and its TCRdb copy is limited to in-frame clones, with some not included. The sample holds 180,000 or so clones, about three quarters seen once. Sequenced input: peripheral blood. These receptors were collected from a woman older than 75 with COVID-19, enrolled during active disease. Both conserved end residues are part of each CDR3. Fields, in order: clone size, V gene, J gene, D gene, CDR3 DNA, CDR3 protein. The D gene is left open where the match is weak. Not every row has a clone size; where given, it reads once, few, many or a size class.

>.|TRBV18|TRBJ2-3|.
TGTGCCAGCTCACCAACGGCAGGGGAACAAGATACGCAGTATTTT
CASSPTAGEQDTQYF
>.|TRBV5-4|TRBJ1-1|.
TGTGCCAGCAGCTTTTTAGAGAACACTGAAGCTTTCTTT
CASSFLENTEAFF
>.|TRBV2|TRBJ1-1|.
TGTGCCAGCCAAGAGACAGAGAACACTGAAGCTTTCTTT
CASQETENTEAFF
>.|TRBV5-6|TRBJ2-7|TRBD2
TGTGCCAGCAGCTCCCTAGCGGGGGGCCCCTACGAGCAGTACTTC
CASSSLAGGPYEQYF
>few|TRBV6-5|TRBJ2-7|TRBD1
TGTGCCAGCAGGTGGGGACAGGGGGGCGAGCAGTACTTC
CASRWGQGGEQYF
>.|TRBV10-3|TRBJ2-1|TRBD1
TGTGCCATCAGCCCGGGACAGACCTACAATGAGCAGTTCTTC
CAISPGQTYNEQFF
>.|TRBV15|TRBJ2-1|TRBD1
TGTGCCACCAGCATCACAGGGGGACGGGAGCAGTTCTTC
CATSITGGREQFF
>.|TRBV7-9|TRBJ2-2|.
TGTGCCAGCAGCTTAGAACTGTACACCGGGGAGCTGTTTTTT
CASSLELYTGELFF
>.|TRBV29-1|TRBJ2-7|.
TGCAGCGTTGAAAAGGGAGACAGGTACGAGCAGTACTTC
CSVEKGDRYEQYF
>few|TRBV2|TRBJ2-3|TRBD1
TGTGCCAGCCGGGACAGGATTTTCACAGATACGCAGTATTTT
CASRDRIFTDTQYF
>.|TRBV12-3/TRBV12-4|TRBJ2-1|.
TGTGCCAGCAGTAGATCTAGCTATGAGCAGTTCTTC
CASSRSSYEQFF
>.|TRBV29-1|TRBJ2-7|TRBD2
TGCAGCGTGCGCGGCCTTACTAGCGGGGGCTCCTACGAGCAGTACTTC
CSVRGLTSGGSYEQYF
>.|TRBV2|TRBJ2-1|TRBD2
TGTGCCAGCAGGGCAGCGGGGGGCCCCCATGAGCAGTTCTTC
CASRAAGGPHEQFF
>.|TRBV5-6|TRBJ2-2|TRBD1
TGTGCCAGCATCACTGATAGACAGGGGAGCACCGGGGAGCTGTTTTTT
CASITDRQGSTGELFF
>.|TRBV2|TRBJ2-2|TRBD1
TGTGCCAGCAGTTGGGGACAGGGGGACGACACCGGGGAGCTGTTTTTT
CASSWGQGDDTGELFF
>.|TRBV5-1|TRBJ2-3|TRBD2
TGCGCCAGCAGGCCAGCGGGAGTCCCAGATACGCAGTATTTT
CASRPAGVPDTQYF
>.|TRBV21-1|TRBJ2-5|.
TGTGCCAGCAGAAAGGGCGGCAGGGGTAAGGAGACCCAGTACTTC
CASRKGGRGKETQYF
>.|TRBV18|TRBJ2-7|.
TGTGCCAGCTCACCTAATAACCGGGGTTACGAGCAGTACTTC
CASSPNNRGYEQYF
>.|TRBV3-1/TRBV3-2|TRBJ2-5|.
TGTGCCAGCAGCGCCTCGGGAGAGACCCAGTACTTC
CASSASGETQYF
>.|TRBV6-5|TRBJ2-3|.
TGTGCCAGCAGTTACTCGCATCAACCCGGAGCAGATACGCAGTATTTT
CASSYSHQPGADTQYF
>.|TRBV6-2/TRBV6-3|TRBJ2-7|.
TGTGCCAGCAGTTACGACAGGCGCAGCTCCTACGAGCAGTACTTC
CASSYDRRSSYEQYF
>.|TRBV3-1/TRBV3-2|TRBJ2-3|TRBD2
TGTGCCAGCAGCCAAACCCCTAGCCCTAGCGGGAGCACAGATACGCAGTATTTT
CASSQTPSPSGSTDTQYF
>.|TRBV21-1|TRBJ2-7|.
TGTGCCAGCAGCATTTCCGGGACAGGGGGAAGCTACGAGCAGTACTTC
CASSISGTGGSYEQYF
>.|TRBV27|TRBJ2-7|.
TGTGCCAGCAGGGCTCTTAGCAGGGCAGGGTTCGGGGAGCAGTACTTC
CASRALSRAGFGEQYF
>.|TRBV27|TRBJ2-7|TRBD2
TGTGCCAGCAGCTATCTAGCGGGAGTCTACGAGCAGTACTTC
CASSYLAGVYEQYF
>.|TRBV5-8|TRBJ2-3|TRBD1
TGTGCCAGCAGCCCCGGACAGGGGGCTGGAGATACGCAGTATTTT
CASSPGQGAGDTQYF
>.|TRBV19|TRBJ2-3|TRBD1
TGTGCCAGTAGACGGGACAGGGGAACAGATACGCAGTATTTT
CASRRDRGTDTQYF
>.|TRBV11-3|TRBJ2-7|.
TGTGCCAGCAGCTTAGATGCCAGGGCCTACGAGCAGTACTTC
CASSLDARAYEQYF
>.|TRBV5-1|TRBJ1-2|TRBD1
TGCGCCAGCAGCGCCGGGACAGGGGATGGCTACACCTTC
CASSAGTGDGYTF
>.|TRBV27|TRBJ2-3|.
TGTGCCAGCAGTACAGGGGGGAGGGAGGGGACAGATACGCAGTATTTT
CASSTGGREGTDTQYF
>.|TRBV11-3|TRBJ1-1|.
TGTGCCAGCAGCTTTGGGGCGGCCTCTGAAGCTTTCTTT
CASSFGAASEAFF
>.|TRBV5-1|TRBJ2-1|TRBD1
TGCGCCAGCAGTAGGGGACAGGGCGACGATGAGCAGTTCTTC
CASSRGQGDDEQFF
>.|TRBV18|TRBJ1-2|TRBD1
TGTGCCAGCAAGCGTACGGACAGGGGGGACAACTATGGCTACACCTTC
CASKRTDRGDNYGYTF
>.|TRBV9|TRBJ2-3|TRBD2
TGTGCCAGCAGCCCCCTCGTGGGGCGGGGGGATACGCAGTATTTT
CASSPLVGRGDTQYF
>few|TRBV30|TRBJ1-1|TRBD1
TGTGCCTGGAGTGGGAGGGCGAGACAGGGGATCAGCACTGAAGCTTTCTTT
CAWSGRARQGISTEAFF
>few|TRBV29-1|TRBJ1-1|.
TGCAGCGTTCTCACTAACACTGAAGCTTTCTTT
CSVLTNTEAFF
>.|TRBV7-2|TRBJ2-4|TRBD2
TGTGCCAGCAGCTCAACTAGCGGGGGGGTTGAAAGCATTCAGTACTTC
CASSSTSGGVESIQYF
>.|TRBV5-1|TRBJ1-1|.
TGCGCCAGCAGCTACGGGGTTCGAGAATCGAACACTGAAGCTTTCTTT
CASSYGVRESNTEAFF
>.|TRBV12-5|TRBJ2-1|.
TGTGCTAGTGCCTTCGGACAGCAACTTTCCTACAATGAGCAGTTCTTC
CASAFGQQLSYNEQFF
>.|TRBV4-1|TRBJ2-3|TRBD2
TGCGCCAGCAGCCAAGGAGCGGGGAGCGTGGCAGATACGCAGTATTTT
CASSQGAGSVADTQYF
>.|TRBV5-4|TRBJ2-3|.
TGTGCCAGCAGCTTGGAACCTAGCGCCATCACAGATACGCAGTATTTT
CASSLEPSAITDTQYF
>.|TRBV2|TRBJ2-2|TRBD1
TGTGCCAGCAGTCCTTACAGGGGGTACACCGGGGAGCTGTTTTTT
CASSPYRGYTGELFF